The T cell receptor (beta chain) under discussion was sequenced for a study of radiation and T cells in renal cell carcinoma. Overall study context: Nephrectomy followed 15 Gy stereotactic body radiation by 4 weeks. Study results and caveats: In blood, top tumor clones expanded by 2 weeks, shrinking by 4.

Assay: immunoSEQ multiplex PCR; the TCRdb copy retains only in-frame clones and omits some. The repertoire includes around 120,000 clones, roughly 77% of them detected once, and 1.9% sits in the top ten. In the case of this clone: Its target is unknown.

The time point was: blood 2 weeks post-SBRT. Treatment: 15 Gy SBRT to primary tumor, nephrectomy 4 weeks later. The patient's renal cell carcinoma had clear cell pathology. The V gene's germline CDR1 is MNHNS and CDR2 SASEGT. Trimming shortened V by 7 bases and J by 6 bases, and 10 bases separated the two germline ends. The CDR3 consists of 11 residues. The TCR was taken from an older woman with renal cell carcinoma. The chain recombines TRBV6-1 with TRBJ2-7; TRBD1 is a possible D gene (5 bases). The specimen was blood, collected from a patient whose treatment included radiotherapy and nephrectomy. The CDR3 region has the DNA TGTGCCAGCATCCACACAGGCGAGCAGTACTTC. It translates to CASIHTGEQYF.